One sample yielded the 9 T cell receptor beta chains listed below, sequenced in a study of cytomegalovirus exposure and HLA in healthy donors listed by TCRdb under 2017. Library preparation employed the immunoSEQ multiplex PCR assay. For the multiplex PCR, a mixture combining 60 forward primers for TCR Vbeta segments and 13 reverse primers for TCR Jbeta segments was used. TCRdb retrieved this table from immuneACCESS and kept in-frame rearrangements only. Not all clones are present; in checked studies, unresolved V genes account for under half, and no reason is known for the remainder. The sample table holds 250,000 to 350,000 clones, of which just over 85% were seen once. 4% of the sample comes from the top ten. Sequenced input: PBMCs. The receptors here all came from a man aged 40-55 years in good health and CMV-seropositive.

The V and J genes are TRBV28 and TRBJ2-1; TRBD1 matches at 11 bases. Germline CDR1 is MDHEN and CDR2 is SYDVKM. The J segment lost 4 bases and the V segment lost 4 bases, leaving 9 bases of the junction unmatched. There are 17 residues in the CDR3. CDR3 sequence reads: CASSSSRDRGLYNEQFF. CDR3 nucleotide sequence: TGTGCCAGCAGTTCGTCCCGGGACAGGGGGTTATACAATGAGCAGTTCTTC.

The chain combines TRBV20-1 with TRBJ1-2; D unresolved. Trimming removed 6 bases at V and 2 bases at J, with 7 bases between. The CDR3 is 11 amino acids. Germline V CDR1 and CDR2: DFQATT, SNEGSKA (reference sequence). CDR3 nucleotides: TGCAGTGCAGCGGGGAACTATGGCTACACCTTC. Translated: CSAAGNYGYTF.

This clone showed up just once. This chain joins TRBV28 and TRBJ2-1; 7 bases align to TRBD2. Per the germline V gene, CDR1 is MDHEN and CDR2 is SYDVKM. The J segment lost 5 bases and the V segment lost 2 bases, leaving 12 bases of the junction unmatched. CDR3 length: 17 amino acids. The CDR3 DNA sequence: TGTGCCAGCAGTTTAAGGATCGGACTAGAAATTAACAATGAGCAGTTCTTC. Its protein is CASSLRIGLEINNEQFF.

The chain recombines TRBV5-6 with TRBJ2-3; TRBD1 matches 9 bases. CDR3 size: 14 residues. V lost 5 bases to trimming and J lost 5 bases; unmatched junction nucleotides: 6. The germline V gene has CDR1 SGHDT and CDR2 YYEEEE. CDR3 coding DNA: TGTGCCAGCAGATTCCGACAGGGGGAAGATACGCAGTATTTT. This gives the protein CASRFRQGEDTQYF.

J is TRBJ2-3 and V is TRBV19, with 9 bases matching TRBD2. V trimming: 6 bases; J trimming: 3 bases; junction bases outside the gene matches: 10. Germline V gives CDR1 LNHDA, CDR2 SQIVND (reference sequence). The CDR3 runs 16 residues. CDR3 amino acids: CASRVAGGPGTDTQYF. For the CDR3, the DNA is TGTGCCAGTAGGGTGGCGGGAGGGCCTGGAACAGATACGCAGTATTTT.

This CDR3 is CASSPSGQGADEQFF. Here the CDR3 DNA reads TGTGCCAGCAGTCCCTCGGGACAGGGGGCCGATGAGCAGTTCTTC. This sequence joins TRBV6-5 and TRBJ2-1, with 12 bases that match TRBD1. Germline CDR1 MNHEY, CDR2 SVGAGI. CDR3 length: 15 amino acids. Trimming at V came to 5 bases and at J to 8 bases, leaving 7 bases not matched to a gene.

The chain recombines TRBV6-5 with TRBJ2-1; 13 bases are a match to TRBD2. Germline V gives CDR1 MNHEY, CDR2 SVGAGI. Trimming took 6 bases from V and 8 from J; bases not matched to a gene: 4. This CDR3 region has 14 residues. CDR3 DNA: TGTGCCAGCAGCCGGACTAGCGGGAGTCATGAGCAGTTCTTC. Translation: CASSRTSGSHEQFF.

The chain employs TRBV6-5 and TRBJ1-1; D remains ambiguous. CDR1 is MNHEY, CDR2 SVGAGI, per germline. Trimming left V 0 bases short and J 5 bases short, with 7 bases between. The CDR3 is 13 amino acids. The CDR3 loop reads CASSYSPGTEAFF. In DNA, the CDR3 is TGTGCCAGCAGTTACTCGCCGGGGACTGAAGCTTTCTTT.

This clone appeared once. The chain combines TRBV2 with TRBJ1-1; possibly TRBD1 for D (6 bases). V was cut by 1 base and J by 8 bases, with 29 bases left in between. The germline CDR1 and CDR2 sequences are SNHLY and FYNNEI. The CDR3 loop spans 19 amino acids. Here the CDR3 reads CASSEVLIGTLQGSGEAFF. CDR3 in DNA: TGTGCCAGCAGTGAAGTTTTGATTGGTACATTACAGGGATCCGGAGAAGCTTTCTTT.